The clone carrying this T cell receptor (beta chain) appeared a few times. The antigen is unknown. TCRdb's table, derived via immunoSEQ multiplex PCR, lists solely in-frame clones and lacks some. The data show some 50,000 clones, about 86% seen once. The record originates from a study of OX40 agonist ivuxolimab in advanced cancers. Study observations and caveats: Compared with CD4+, CD8+ T cells on average had more expanded clones.

This specimen was CD4+ or CD8+ T cells sorted from blood, taken in a trial of the OX40 agonist ivuxolimab. This clonotype originated in an adult with an advanced solid tumor such as melanoma, head and neck, liver or kidney cancer.

The CDR3 spells CAWNRDRPLGYTF. In nucleotides, the CDR3 is TGTGCCTGGAACAGGGACAGGCCATTGGGCTACACCTTC. The rearrangement joins TRBV30 to TRBJ1-2; 8 nucleotides agree with TRBD1. This CDR3 spans 13 amino acids. The V segment lost 4 bases and the J segment 8 bases; nucleotides outside the gene matches: 9. Germline loops: CDR1 GTSNPN, CDR2 SVGIG (reference sequence).